The rows below give T cell receptor beta chains drawn from one sample of a study of shared clonotypes between healthy human individuals. Libraries were prepared by immunoSEQ multiplex PCR; TCRdb keeps only in-frame clonotypes and omits some of them. This table holds approximately 740,000 clones, over 65% found once. Sample: memory CD4+ T cells sorted from blood. These receptors all stem from a woman in her 30s in good health. Each CDR3 is given with its conserved first and last residue. A D gene is named only where the DNA matches it firmly. Size is omitted from some rows. Given values are once, few, many or a class for expanded clones.

J,size,V,D,DNA,CDR3
TRBJ1-1,NA,TRBV12-5,NA,TGTGCTAGTGGTTTGGTACTAGGAGAGAACACTGAAGCTTTCTTT,CASGLVLGENTEAFF
TRBJ2-2,once,TRBV5-1,TRBD2,TGCGCCAGCAGCCCCGGGGCTAGCGGGATAGGGAACACCGGGGAGCTGTTTTTT,CASSPGASGIGNTGELFF
TRBJ1-5,NA,TRBV19,TRBD1,TGTGCCAGTAGCAAAGACAGGGGTATTCAGCCCCAGCATTTT,CASSKDRGIQPQHF
TRBJ2-1,once,TRBV5-1,TRBD2,TGCGCCAGCAGCCCTTTGACTAGCGGGAGGGCTGGCGAGCAGTTCTTC,CASSPLTSGRAGEQFF
TRBJ1-4,NA,TRBV5-1,TRBD1,TGCGCCAGCAGCTTGGACAGGGGAGATGAAAAACTGTTTTTT,CASSLDRGDEKLFF
TRBJ1-5,few,TRBV2,NA,TGTGCCAGCAGAGATCAGTATCAGCCCCAGCATTTT,CASRDQYQPQHF
TRBJ2-7,once,TRBV10-3,TRBD1,TGTGCCATCAGGGAGACAGGGGGAGACTACGAGCAGTACTTC,CAIRETGGDYEQYF
TRBJ1-3,NA,TRBV10-1,NA,TGCGCCAGCAGTGCCGGGGGAAACACCATATATTTT,CASSAGGNTIYF
TRBJ2-5,NA,TRBV5-1,NA,TGCGCCAGCAGCTTGGCGTGGGGGGAGACCCAGTACTTC,CASSLAWGETQYF
TRBJ1-3,NA,TRBV7-9,NA,TGTGCCAGCAGCCCAGGGATTTTGATACACACCATATATTTT,CASSPGILIHTIYF
TRBJ2-3,NA,TRBV7-2,TRBD2,TGTGCCAGCAGCTTAACTAGCGGGGCCACAGATACGCAGTATTTT,CASSLTSGATDTQYF
TRBJ2-2,few,TRBV9,TRBD2,TGTGCCAGCAGCGTGGAGACGGGAGGATTCTCCGGGGAGCTGTTTTTT,CASSVETGGFSGELFF
TRBJ2-7,NA,TRBV7-2,TRBD2,TGTGCCAGCAGCTTAGGTAGCGGGAGTTACGGCGAGCAGTACTTC,CASSLGSGSYGEQYF
TRBJ1-2,NA,TRBV28,NA,TGTGCCAGTTGCCCCGATACGACTAACTATGGCTACACCTTC,CASCPDTTNYGYTF
TRBJ1-4,once,TRBV7-9,TRBD1,TGTGCCAGCAGCATCGGGACAGCAAATGAAAAACTGTTTTTT,CASSIGTANEKLFF
TRBJ2-2,NA,TRBV28,TRBD1,TGTGCCAGCAGGAGGGGGCTCGGGGAGCTGTTTTTT,CASRRGLGELFF